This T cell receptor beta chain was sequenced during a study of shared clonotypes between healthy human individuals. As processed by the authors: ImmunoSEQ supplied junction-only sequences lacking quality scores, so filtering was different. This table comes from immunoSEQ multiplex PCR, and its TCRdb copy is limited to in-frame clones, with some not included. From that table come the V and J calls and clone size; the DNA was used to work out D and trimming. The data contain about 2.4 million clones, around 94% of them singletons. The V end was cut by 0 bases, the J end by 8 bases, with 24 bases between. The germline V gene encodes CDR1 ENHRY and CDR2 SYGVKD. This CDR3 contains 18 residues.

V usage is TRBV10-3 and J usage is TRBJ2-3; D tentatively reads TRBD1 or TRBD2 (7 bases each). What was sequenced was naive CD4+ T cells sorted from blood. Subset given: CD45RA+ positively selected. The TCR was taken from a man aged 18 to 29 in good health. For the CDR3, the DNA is TGTGCCATCAGTGAGTCCAGAATACCACAAACAGGGGAGGGTACGCAGTATTTT. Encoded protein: CAISESRIPQTGEGTQYF.